The rows below give T cell receptor beta chains drawn from one sample of a study of blood T cell repertoires in COVID-19. Clones were sequenced by immunoSEQ multiplex PCR, and TCRdb holds only the in-frame ones, with some missing. Among about 440,000 clones listed, 80% to 90% were seen once. Sequencing was performed on peripheral blood. The receptors come from a woman younger than 45 with acute or convalescent COVID-19. Both conserved end residues are part of each CDR3. A D gene is named only where the DNA matches it firmly. Size is omitted from some rows. Given values are once, few, many or a class for expanded clones.

d_gene: -; abundance: -; j_gene: TRBJ2-3; v_gene: TRBV24-1; CDR3aa: CATRDSTDTQYF; CDR3nt: TGTGCCACCAGGGATTCGACAGATACGCAGTATTTT
d_gene: TRBD1; abundance: once; j_gene: TRBJ2-2; v_gene: TRBV5-4; CDR3aa: CASSQTGGRPGELFF; CDR3nt: TGTGCCAGCAGCCAAACAGGGGGACGGCCCGGGGAGCTGTTTTTT
d_gene: -; abundance: -; j_gene: TRBJ2-5; v_gene: TRBV5-1; CDR3aa: CASSLNYAAKGYQYF; CDR3nt: TGCGCCAGCAGCTTGAATTACGCAGCGAAGGGGTATCAGTACTTC
d_gene: TRBD1; abundance: -; j_gene: TRBJ2-7; v_gene: TRBV2; CDR3aa: CASSETGTGLYEQYF; CDR3nt: TGTGCCAGCAGTGAAACCGGGACAGGGTTATACGAGCAGTACTTC
d_gene: -; abundance: -; j_gene: TRBJ2-7; v_gene: TRBV24-1; CDR3aa: CATEGRSPYEQYF; CDR3nt: TGTGCCACCGAAGGCAGGTCCCCCTACGAGCAGTACTTC
d_gene: -; abundance: -; j_gene: TRBJ1-5; v_gene: TRBV28; CDR3aa: CASSSYQPQHF; CDR3nt: TGTGCCAGCAGTTCCTATCAGCCCCAGCATTTT
d_gene: TRBD1; abundance: -; j_gene: TRBJ1-2; v_gene: TRBV3-1/TRBV3-2; CDR3aa: CASSHRGFNYGYTF; CDR3nt: TGTGCCAGCAGCCACAGGGGGTTTAACTATGGCTACACCTTC
d_gene: -; abundance: once; j_gene: TRBJ2-2; v_gene: TRBV5-1; CDR3aa: CASSLDWGSGKNTGELFF; CDR3nt: TGCGCCAGCAGCTTGGATTGGGGAAGCGGAAAGAACACCGGGGAGCTGTTTTTT
d_gene: TRBD2; abundance: -; j_gene: TRBJ2-3; v_gene: TRBV7-3; CDR3aa: CASSLNAGERTDTQYF; CDR3nt: TGTGCCAGCAGCTTAAACGCGGGGGAACGCACAGATACGCAGTATTTT
d_gene: TRBD2; abundance: once; j_gene: TRBJ2-1; v_gene: TRBV2; CDR3aa: CATTSSGLSSYNEQFF; CDR3nt: TGTGCCACCACCTCTAGCGGGCTCAGCTCCTACAATGAGCAGTTCTTC
d_gene: -; abundance: once; j_gene: TRBJ2-7; v_gene: TRBV5-1; CDR3aa: CASSPGTPPSYEQYF; CDR3nt: TGCGCCAGCAGCCCGGGGACTCCGCCAAGCTACGAGCAGTACTTC
d_gene: TRBD1; abundance: -; j_gene: TRBJ2-1; v_gene: TRBV5-1; CDR3aa: CASSLGTGGSYNEQFF; CDR3nt: TGCGCCAGCAGCCTAGGTACAGGGGGCTCCTACAATGAGCAGTTCTTC
d_gene: -; abundance: -; j_gene: TRBJ1-1; v_gene: TRBV28; CDR3aa: CAGGEGGTNTEAFF; CDR3nt: TGTGCCGGAGGAGAGGGTGGGACAAACACTGAAGCTTTCTTT
d_gene: -; abundance: -; j_gene: TRBJ2-1; v_gene: TRBV19; CDR3aa: CASQDREYNEQFF; CDR3nt: TGTGCCAGTCAGGACAGAGAATACAATGAGCAGTTCTTC
d_gene: -; abundance: -; j_gene: TRBJ1-2; v_gene: TRBV4-1; CDR3aa: CASSQGAIGMVYGYTF; CDR3nt: TGCGCCAGCAGCCAAGGGGCGATAGGAATGGTCTACGGCTACACCTTC
d_gene: TRBD1; abundance: -; j_gene: TRBJ1-2; v_gene: TRBV6-5; CDR3aa: CASSYRSGQGGGYTF; CDR3nt: TGTGCCAGCAGTTACCGTTCGGGACAGGGGGGTGGCTACACCTTC
d_gene: TRBD1; abundance: many; j_gene: TRBJ2-2; v_gene: TRBV5-6; CDR3aa: CASSWTGAGELFF; CDR3nt: TGTGCCAGCAGCTGGACAGGGGCCGGGGAGCTGTTTTTT
d_gene: TRBD1; abundance: -; j_gene: TRBJ1-2; v_gene: TRBV18; CDR3aa: CASSPGTGGDYGYTF; CDR3nt: TGTGCCAGCTCACCGGGGACAGGGGGTGACTATGGCTACACCTTC
d_gene: -; abundance: -; j_gene: TRBJ2-3; v_gene: TRBV9; CDR3aa: CASSVRPDRTWDTQYF; CDR3nt: TGTGCCAGCAGCGTGAGGCCAGACAGGACCTGGGATACGCAGTATTTT
d_gene: TRBD1; abundance: -; j_gene: TRBJ2-7; v_gene: TRBV5-1; CDR3aa: CASSWTGVPYEQYF; CDR3nt: TGCGCCAGCAGCTGGACAGGGGTACCCTACGAGCAGTACTTC
d_gene: TRBD1; abundance: once; j_gene: TRBJ2-5; v_gene: TRBV9; CDR3aa: CASDRGGTQETQYF; CDR3nt: TGTGCCAGTGACAGGGGGGGAACCCAAGAGACCCAGTACTTC
d_gene: -; abundance: -; j_gene: TRBJ1-1; v_gene: TRBV24-1; CDR3aa: CATSLRENTEAFF; CDR3nt: TGTGCCACCAGTCTTCGGGAGAACACTGAAGCTTTCTTT